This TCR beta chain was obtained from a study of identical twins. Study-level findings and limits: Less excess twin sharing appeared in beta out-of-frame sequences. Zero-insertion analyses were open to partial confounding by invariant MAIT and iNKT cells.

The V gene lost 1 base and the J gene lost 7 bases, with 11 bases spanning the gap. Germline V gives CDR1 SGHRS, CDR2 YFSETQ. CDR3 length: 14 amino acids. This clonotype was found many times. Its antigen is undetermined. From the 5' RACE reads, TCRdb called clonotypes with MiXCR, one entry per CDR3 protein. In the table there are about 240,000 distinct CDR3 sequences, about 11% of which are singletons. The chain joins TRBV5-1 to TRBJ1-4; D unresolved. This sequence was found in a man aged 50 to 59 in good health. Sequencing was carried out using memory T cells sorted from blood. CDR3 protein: CASSLSPEGEKLFF. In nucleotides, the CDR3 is TGCGCCAGCAGCTTGTCTCCTGAGGGTGAAAAACTGTTTTTT.